These 7 T cell receptor beta chains share one sample of origin, sequenced in a study of blood T cell repertoires in COVID-19. TCRdb's table, derived via immunoSEQ multiplex PCR, lists solely in-frame clones and lacks some. The data contain 150,000 to 200,000 clones, approximately 80% of them seen just once; the ten biggest clones take up roughly 9%. Material: peripheral blood. The receptors derive from an elderly woman with active or convalescent COVID-19.

The chain joins TRBV10-3 to TRBJ2-3; D perhaps matches TRBD1 (6 bases). The germline V gene has CDR1 ENHRY and CDR2 SYGVKD. This CDR3 region has 15 residues. Deletions cut 6 bases from V and 0 bases from J, with 13 bases between. CDR3 loop: CAISWTDTSTDTQYF. CDR3 sequence (DNA): TGTGCCATCAGCTGGACAGATACTAGCACAGATACGCAGTATTTT.

The gene calls are TRBV7-9 and TRBJ1-2; 9 bases align to TRBD1. V trimming: 5 bases; J trimming: 4 bases; junction bases outside the gene matches: 5. The germline V gene encodes CDR1 SEHNR and CDR2 FQNEAQ (reference sequence). The CDR3 loop spans 14 amino acids. The chain's CDR3 is CASSPGTGFYGYTF. The CDR3 DNA is TGTGCCAGCAGCCCCGGGACAGGGTTCTATGGCTACACCTTC.

This rearrangement joins TRBV9 to TRBJ2-7; TRBD1 agrees at 8 bases. The CDR3 runs to 14 residues. Germline V lookup: CDR1 SGDLS, CDR2 YYNGEE. Trimming at V came to 3 bases and at J to 4 bases, leaving 6 bases not matched to a gene. The CDR3 bases are TGTGCCAGCAGCGCAGGACAGGGAATGTACGAGCAGTACTTC. It is translated as CASSAGQGMYEQYF.

The rearrangement uses TRBV19 and TRBJ1-1; a weak D match, TRBD1 (5 bases). Trimming left V 7 bases short and J 5 bases short, with 20 bases between. Germline assignment: CDR1 LNHDA and CDR2 SQIVND (reference sequence). The CDR3 has 15 amino acids. DNA for the CDR3: TGTGCCAGTAAGGGGAGTTGGCCAGCGGGAACTGAAGCTTTCTTT. Amino acids: CASKGSWPAGTEAFF. Looking up the rest from reference TRBV19 and TRBJ1-1 gives the full variable domain: DGGITQSPKYLFRKEGQNVTLSCEQNLNHDAMYWYRQDPGQGLRLIYYSQIVNDFQKGDIAEGYSVSREKKESFPLTVTSAQKNPTAFYLCASKGSWPAGTEAFFGQGTRLTVV.

The chain joins TRBV5-1 to TRBJ1-1; D call uncertain. Germline CDR1 and CDR2: SGHRS and YFSETQ. The CDR3 is 13 amino acids. Trimming took off 0 bases at V and 3 bases at J, with 6 bases between the two ends. The CDR3 protein is CASSLARYTEAFF. CDR3 in DNA: TGCGCCAGCAGCTTGGCTCGTTACACTGAAGCTTTCTTT.

The DNA of the CDR3 is TGTGCAAGTCGCTACCGCCGGGAGTTGGGTTTGGGAATCTTT. This sequence encodes CASRYRRELGLGIF. J is TRBJ1-1 and V is TRBV12-2. TRBV12-2 is a pseudogene. There are 14 residues in the CDR3.

This clone appeared a single time. This chain connects TRBV7-9 to TRBJ2-7, with D perhaps TRBD2 (5 bases). Trimming pared 5 bases from V and 0 bases from J, leaving 14 bases between. CDR3 size: 15 residues. Germline V gives CDR1 SEHNR, CDR2 FQNEAQ (reference sequence). The CDR3 DNA is TGTGCCAGCAGCCGAGGGCAGCCGAGCTCCTACGAGCAGTACTTC. It specifies CASSRGQPSSYEQYF.